Shown below are 17 T cell receptor beta chains from a single sample sequenced in a study of shared clonotypes between healthy human individuals. Only in-frame clones appear in the TCRdb table, and some are missing; sequencing was by immunoSEQ multiplex PCR. The profile shows roughly 700,000 clones, roughly 70% of them singletons. Sequencing was performed on memory CD4+ T cells sorted from blood. The subset here: CD45RA-negative fraction. The source is a woman aged 25 to 39 in good health.

The chain links TRBV18 to TRBJ2-3, with a possible D match to TRBD1 (6 bases). This CDR3 has 12 residues. V was cut by 4 bases and J by 6 bases, with 8 bases left in between. Germline V lookup: CDR1 KGHSH, CDR2 LQKENI. CDR3 DNA sequence: TGTGCCAGCTCACTTGGGGGCGATACGCAGTATTTT. Amino acids: CASSLGGDTQYF.

The rearrangement uses TRBV28 and TRBJ2-3; no reliable D call. This CDR3 has 11 residues. V was pared by 8 bases and J by 8 bases, with 11 bases between. Per the germline V gene, CDR1 is MDHEN and CDR2 is SYDVKM. Here the CDR3 DNA reads TGTGCCAGCTTGTATTTTCTTACGCAGTATTTT. This gives the protein CASLYFLTQYF.

V is TRBV2 and J is TRBJ2-7; D is possibly TRBD1 or TRBD2 (5 bases each). Per germline, CDR1 SNHLY and CDR2 FYNNEI. This CDR3 comprises 14 residues. The V gene lost 4 bases and the J gene lost 6 bases, with 16 bases spanning the gap. The CDR3 nucleotides read TGTGCCAGCAGTGTGGAGCTTGGGGGTAGCGAGCAGTACTTC. Its translation: CASSVELGGSEQYF.

This clone was counted ten times or more. This specimen includes other DNA sequences encoding the same CDR3. J is TRBJ1-3 and V is TRBV5-1, with TRBD1 identical over 7 bases. Germline V CDR1 and CDR2: SGHRS, YFSETQ. The J segment lost 4 bases and the V segment lost 3 bases, leaving 4 bases of the junction unmatched. There are 14 residues in the CDR3. CDR3 coding DNA: TGCGCCAGCAGCTGGGGGACAGACGGAAACACCATATATTTT. It encodes CASSWGTDGNTIYF.

This chain uses TRBV14 with TRBJ2-1, with D tentatively TRBD2 (6 bases). The CDR3 has 16 amino acids. Trimming left V 1 base short and J 3 bases short, with 13 bases between. CDR1 SGHDN and CDR2 FVKESK come from the germline V gene. As DNA, the CDR3 is TGTGCCAGCAGCCAAGTCGGGGGATCCATCTACAATGAGCAGTTCTTC. It translates to CASSQVGGSIYNEQFF.

The chain joins TRBV6-4 to TRBJ2-1; D possibly corresponds to TRBD2 (6 bases). Germline values: CDR1 MRHNA, CDR2 SNTAGT. Trimming stripped 6 bases from V and 8 bases from J, with 20 bases between. CDR3 length equals 15 residues. The DNA for the CDR3 is TGTGCCAGCAGAGGACGCGGGGCTAGGGACGATGAGCAGTTCTTC. Protein sequence: CASRGRGARDDEQFF.

The chain joins TRBV7-8 to TRBJ2-7; TRBD2 matches at 8 bases. Germline trimming cut 3 bases from V and 0 bases from J; bases unmatched to any gene: 4. The CDR3 totals 15 residues. The germline V gene encodes CDR1 SGHVS and CDR2 FQNEAQ. CDR3 region: CASSLGLGRSYEQYF. DNA of the CDR3: TGTGCCAGCAGCTTGGGACTAGGCCGCTCCTACGAGCAGTACTTC.

The CDR3 DNA sequence: TGTGCCAGCAGCTTAGAGGGGCGCAGACACGAGCAGTACTTC. Translated: CASSLEGRRHEQYF. The chain is built from TRBV5-4 and TRBJ2-7; the D call may be TRBD1 or TRBD2 (5 bases each). This CDR3 has 14 amino acids. Germline V gene data show CDR1 as SGHNT and CDR2 as YYREEE (reference sequence). The germline V and J ends were trimmed by 2 bases and 5 bases, with 14 bases remaining between them.

The V gene is TRBV7-7, the J gene TRBJ2-5, with a weak D call TRBD2 (6 bases). Trimming took off 6 bases at V and 5 bases at J, with 7 bases between the two ends. This CDR3 has 11 amino acids. The germline V gene has CDR1 SSHAT and CDR2 FNYEAQ (reference sequence). CDR3 DNA sequence: TGTGCCAGCAGTGGGGGGGAGACCCAGTACTTC. Protein product: CASSGGETQYF.

This clone occurred once. The gene calls are TRBV14 and TRBJ2-7; D is unresolved. From germline, CDR1 is SGHDN and CDR2 FVKESK. The CDR3 has 12 residues. V lost 4 bases and J 3 bases, leaving 7 bases between the germline ends. The CDR3 is CASSLIYYEQYF. The CDR3 coding sequence is TGTGCCAGCAGCCTCATTTACTACGAGCAGTACTTC.

The V and J genes are TRBV4-2 and TRBJ1-2, with TRBD1 as a possible D gene (5 bases). The germline gives CDR1 LGHNA, CDR2 YNFKEQ. Trimming shortened V by 2 bases and J by 2 bases, and 15 bases separated the two germline ends. The CDR3 loop spans 16 amino acids. In DNA, the CDR3 is TGTGCCAGCAGCCAAAGACTCGGAGGGGTGAACTATGGCTACACCTTC. Residues: CASSQRLGGVNYGYTF.

The chain couples TRBV18 to TRBJ1-2; TRBD1 agrees at 7 bases. Germline loops: CDR1 KGHSH, CDR2 LQKENI. There are 18 residues in the CDR3. Trimming cost V 3 bases and J 4 bases; bases outside gene matches: 17. CDR3 protein: CASSPYRDRELGSYGYTF. As DNA, the CDR3 is TGTGCCAGCTCACCTTACCGGGACAGAGAACTAGGTAGCTATGGCTACACCTTC.

The V call is TRBV5-8, the J call TRBJ1-5; 7 nucleotides line up with TRBD1. This CDR3 comprises 16 residues. With V trimmed by 4 bases and J by 0 bases, 7 bases remained unmatched. Germline V gives CDR1 SGHTS, CDR2 YDEGEE. CDR3 sequence: CASSAGQIYSNQPQHF. The CDR3 DNA reads as TGTGCCAGCAGCGCGGGACAGATCTATAGCAATCAGCCCCAGCATTTT.

This clone was observed many times. The rearrangement uses TRBV9 and TRBJ1-1; D is unresolved. V shed 0 bases and J shed 0 bases, with 9 bases lying between them. This CDR3 is built from 15 residues. Germline CDR1 is SGDLS and CDR2 is YYNGEE. In DNA form, the CDR3 reads TGTGCCAGCAGCGTAGTCGGCCAGATGAACACTGAAGCTTTCTTT. It specifies CASSVVGQMNTEAFF.

The chain is built from TRBV5-4 and TRBJ2-7, with 9 bases matching TRBD1. The CDR3 has 16 amino acids. Germline loops: CDR1 SGHNT, CDR2 YYREEE (reference sequence). V shed 4 bases, J shed 5 bases, and the junction held 13 bases outside the gene matches. DNA of the CDR3: TGTGCCAGCAGCCTACACTACAGGGGGCGTCCCCACGAGCAGTACTTC. Translated, it gives CASSLHYRGRPHEQYF. Combining the CDR3 with reference TRBV5-4 and TRBJ2-7 gives the whole variable domain ETGVTQSPTHLIKTRGQQVTLRCSSQSGHNTVSWYQQALGQGPQFIFQYYREEENGRGNFPPRFSGLQFPNYSSELNVNALELDDSALYLCASSLHYRGRPHEQYFGPGTRLTVT.

The chain joins TRBV6-5 to TRBJ1-2; D possibly corresponds to TRBD1 (5 bases). Germline CDR1 reads MNHEY; CDR2 reads SVGAGI. V was trimmed by 7 bases and J by 4 bases, leaving 13 bases between them. The CDR3 loop spans 13 amino acids. The CDR3 reads CASTRTGFYGYTF. The CDR3 DNA reads as TGTGCCAGCACCCGAACAGGATTCTATGGCTACACCTTC.

This clone was observed once. J is TRBJ2-3 and V is TRBV7-2; 11 positions agree with TRBD2. Germline CDR1 and CDR2: SGHTA and FQGNSA. The CDR3 has 15 residues. Trimming cost V 2 bases and J 4 bases; bases outside gene matches: 2. DNA for the CDR3: TGTGCCAGCAGCTTATCTAGCGGGGGGCCAGATACGCAGTATTTT. Residues: CASSLSSGGPDTQYF.